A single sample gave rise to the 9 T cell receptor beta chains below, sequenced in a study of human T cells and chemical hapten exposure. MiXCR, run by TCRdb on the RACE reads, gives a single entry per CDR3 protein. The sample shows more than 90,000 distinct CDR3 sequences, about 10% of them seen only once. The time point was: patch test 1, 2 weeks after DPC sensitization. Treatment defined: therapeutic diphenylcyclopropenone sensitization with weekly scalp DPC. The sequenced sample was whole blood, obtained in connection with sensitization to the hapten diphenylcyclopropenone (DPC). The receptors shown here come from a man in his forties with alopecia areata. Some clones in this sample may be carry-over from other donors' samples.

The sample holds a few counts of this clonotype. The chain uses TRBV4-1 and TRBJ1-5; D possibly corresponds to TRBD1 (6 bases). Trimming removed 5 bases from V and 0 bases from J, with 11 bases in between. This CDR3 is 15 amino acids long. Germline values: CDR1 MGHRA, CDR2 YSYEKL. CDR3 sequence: CASSYGTLSNQPQHF. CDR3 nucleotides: TGCGCCAGCAGCTACGGGACACTTAGCAATCAGCCCCAGCATTTT.

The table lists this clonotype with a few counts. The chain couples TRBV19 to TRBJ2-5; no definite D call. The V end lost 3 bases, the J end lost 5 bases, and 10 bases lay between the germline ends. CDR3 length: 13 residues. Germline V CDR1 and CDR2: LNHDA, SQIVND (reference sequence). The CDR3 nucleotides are TGTGCCAGTAGTATTCGACCAGAGGAGACCCAGTACTTC. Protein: CASSIRPEETQYF.

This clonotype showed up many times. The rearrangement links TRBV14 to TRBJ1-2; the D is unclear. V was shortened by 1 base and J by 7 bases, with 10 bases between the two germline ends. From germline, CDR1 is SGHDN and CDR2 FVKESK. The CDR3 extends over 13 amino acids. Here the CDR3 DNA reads TGTGCCAGCAGCCAAGTCTTAGGGCTTGGCTACACCTTC. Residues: CASSQVLGLGYTF.

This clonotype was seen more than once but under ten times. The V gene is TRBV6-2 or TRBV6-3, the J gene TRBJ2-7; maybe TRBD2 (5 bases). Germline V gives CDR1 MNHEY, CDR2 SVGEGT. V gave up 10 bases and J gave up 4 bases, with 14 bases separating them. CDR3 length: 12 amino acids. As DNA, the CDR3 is TGTGCCACCCTGGGGAGCGGATACGAGCAGTACGTC. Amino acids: CATLGSGYEQYV.

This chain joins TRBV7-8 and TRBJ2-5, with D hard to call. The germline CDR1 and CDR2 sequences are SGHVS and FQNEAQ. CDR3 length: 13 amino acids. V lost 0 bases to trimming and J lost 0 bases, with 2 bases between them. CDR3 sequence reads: CASSLAYQETQYF. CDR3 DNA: TGTGCCAGCAGCTTAGCGTACCAAGAGACCCAGTACTTC.

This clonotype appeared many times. CDR3 sequence: CSARISDSTDTQYF. Here the CDR3 DNA reads TGCAGTGCTAGAATTAGCGACAGCACAGATACGCAGTATTTT. The chain employs TRBV20-1 and TRBJ2-3, with a tentative D call TRBD2 (5 bases). Germline V gene data show CDR1 as DFQATT and CDR2 as SNEGSKA (reference sequence). This CDR3 region has 14 residues. V lost 2 bases and J 0 bases, leaving 9 bases between the germline ends.

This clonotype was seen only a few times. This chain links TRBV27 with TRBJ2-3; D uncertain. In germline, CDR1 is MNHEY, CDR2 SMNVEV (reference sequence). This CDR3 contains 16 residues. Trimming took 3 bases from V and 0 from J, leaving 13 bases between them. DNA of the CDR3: TGTGCCAGCAGTTTCAGACTGCGACCTAGCACAGATACGCAGTATTTT. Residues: CASSFRLRPSTDTQYF.

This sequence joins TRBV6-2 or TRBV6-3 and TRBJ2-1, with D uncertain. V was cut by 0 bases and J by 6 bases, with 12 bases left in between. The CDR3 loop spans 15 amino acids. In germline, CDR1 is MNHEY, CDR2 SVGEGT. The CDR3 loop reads CASSYSRLFGNEQFF. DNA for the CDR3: TGTGCCAGCAGTTACTCGAGGCTCTTTGGCAATGAGCAGTTCTTC.

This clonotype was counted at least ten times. Written as DNA, the CDR3 is TGTGCCACCAGTGATTTGCGAACACCCGGCCACGAGCAGTACGTC. This gives the protein CATSDLRTPGHEQYV. The chain combines TRBV24-1 with TRBJ2-7; D is uncertain. Trimming took 0 bases from V and 5 from J, leaving 13 bases between them. In germline, CDR1 is KGHDR, CDR2 SFDVKD. This CDR3 has 15 amino acids.